This is a list of T cell receptor beta chains from one sample in a study of blood T cells in healthy people across ages. One entry per CDR3 protein, called by TCRdb with MiXCR from the 5' RACE reads. The sample records around 800,000 distinct CDR3 sequences, roughly 26% being singletons. A further study also used this sample, focusing on T cells of mothers and their children.

Source material: blood. Receptors were obtained from a boy aged 5-17 years in good health. The CDR3 runs from the conserved cysteine through the conserved F or W. The D gene is left open where the match is weak. Only some rows state a clone size, as once, few, many or a class for expanded clones.

v_call	d_call	clone_size	j_call	cdr3_aa	cdr3_nt
TRBV7-8	.	.	TRBJ2-7	CASSLRGGQDYEQYF	TGTGCCAGCAGCCTAAGGGGGGGACAGGACTACGAGCAGTACTTC
TRBV6-5	.	.	TRBJ1-1	CASSILTGQAFF	TGTGCCAGCAGTATCCTAACAGGGCAGGCTTTCTTT
TRBV29-1	TRBD1	few	TRBJ2-5	CSALPDRGVQETQYF	TGCAGCGCTCTTCCGGACAGGGGGGTCCAAGAGACCCAGTACTTC
TRBV7-9	.	.	TRBJ2-5	CASSLSTSRQETQYF	TGTGCCAGCAGCTTAAGCACTAGCAGACAAGAGACCCAGTACTTC
TRBV6-5	.	.	TRBJ2-1	CASSYSAVRPAEQFF	TGTGCCAGCAGTTACTCGGCGGTACGACCGGCTGAGCAGTTCTTC
TRBV6-5	.	few	TRBJ2-1	CASSYRSGKDEQFF	TGTGCCAGCAGTTATAGGTCCGGGAAGGATGAGCAGTTCTTC
TRBV4-1	TRBD1	.	TRBJ2-3	CASSQDDRESSDTQYF	TGCGCCAGCAGCCAAGATGACAGGGAGTCTTCAGATACGCAGTATTTT
TRBV10-2	.	.	TRBJ1-6	CASLGKGVNSPLHF	TGCGCCAGCCTTGGGAAGGGGGTTAATTCACCCCTCCACTTT
TRBV10-3	.	.	TRBJ2-7	CAISDALVSYEQYF	TGTGCCATCAGTGATGCCCTCGTATCCTACGAGCAGTACTTC
TRBV5-1	TRBD2	few	TRBJ2-3	CASSFIAGGITDTQYF	TGCGCCAGCAGCTTCATAGCGGGGGGAATCACAGATACGCAGTATTTT
TRBV9	.	.	TRBJ2-1	CASSVYLSSYNEQFF	TGTGCCAGCAGCGTATACCTGAGCTCCTACAATGAGCAGTTCTTC
TRBV5-1	TRBD1	.	TRBJ2-7	CAGSSRTGTNEQYF	TGCGCCGGCAGCTCTAGGACAGGGACCAACGAGCAGTACTTC
TRBV6-5	.	.	TRBJ2-7	CATTAGRASYEQYF	TGTGCCACCACCGCAGGCAGAGCCTCCTACGAGCAGTACTTC
TRBV9	TRBD1	few	TRBJ1-5	CASSAGQGAGQPQHF	TGTGCCAGCAGCGCCGGACAGGGGGCCGGTCAGCCCCAGCATTTT
TRBV12-5	.	few	TRBJ2-7	CTSGAGITSYEQYF	TGTACTAGTGGGGCGGGGATAACTTCCTACGAGCAGTACTTC
TRBV7-9	TRBD2	.	TRBJ2-7	CASSPTSVYEQYF	TGTGCCAGCAGCCCGACTAGCGTTTACGAGCAGTACTTC
TRBV9	TRBD1	few	TRBJ1-1	CASSVTGTGSEAFF	TGTGCCAGCAGCGTAACCGGGACAGGGTCTGAAGCTTTCTTT
TRBV2	TRBD1	.	TRBJ2-2	CAGRTGSSTGELFF	TGTGCCGGCAGGACAGGGTCTTCTACCGGGGAGCTGTTTTTT
TRBV12-3/TRBV12-4	.	.	TRBJ1-3	CASSRGWDTIYF	TGTGCCAGCAGCCGTGGTTGGGACACCATATATTTT
TRBV11-2	.	.	TRBJ1-3	CASSRELSHSRNTIYF	TGTGCCAGCAGCCGTGAGTTATCCCACTCCAGAAACACCATATATTTT
TRBV6-1	.	few	TRBJ1-2	CATGQTRGYGYTF	TGTGCCACAGGACAGACCCGTGGCTATGGCTACACCTTC
TRBV7-9	TRBD1	few	TRBJ1-1	CASSTRQGNTEAFF	TGTGCCAGCAGCACCAGACAGGGAAACACTGAAGCTTTCTTT
TRBV20-1	.	.	TRBJ2-2	CSARPRGPTGELFF	TGCAGTGCGAGGCCCCGGGGGCCAACCGGGGAGCTGTTTTTT
TRBV16	.	.	TRBJ1-6	CASSQYGTASSYNSPLHF	TGTGCCAGCAGCCAATACGGGACCGCGAGCTCCTATAATTCACCCCTCCACTTT
TRBV7-2	.	.	TRBJ1-4	CASSLDWGSEKLFF	TGTGCCAGCAGCTTAGATTGGGGGAGTGAAAAACTGTTTTTT
TRBV30	TRBD1	few	TRBJ2-7	CAWSPGQGARDEQYF	TGTGCCTGGAGTCCGGGACAGGGGGCGCGAGACGAGCAGTACTTC
TRBV10-1	TRBD2	.	TRBJ2-5	CASSETTGGTQYF	TGCGCCAGCAGTGAAACGACGGGGGGGACCCAGTACTTC
TRBV29-1	.	few	TRBJ2-5	CSVRGGGQETQYF	TGCAGCGTCCGAGGGGGGGGACAAGAGACCCAGTACTTC
TRBV9	.	.	TRBJ1-1	CASSPLSGQLNTEAFF	TGTGCCAGCAGCCCCCTTTCCGGACAGCTGAACACTGAAGCTTTCTTT
TRBV7-8	.	.	TRBJ2-1	CASSLRFPTDRFF	TGTGCCAGCAGCTTAAGGTTCCCTACAGATCGGTTCTTC
TRBV12-3/TRBV12-4	.	.	TRBJ1-6	CASSSPQGMDNSPLHF	TGTGCCAGCAGTTCCCCTCAGGGGATGGATAATTCACCCCTCCACTTT
TRBV15	.	few	TRBJ2-2	CATSRQLGELFF	TGTGCCACCAGCAGACAGCTCGGGGAGCTGTTTTTT
TRBV4-3	TRBD1	.	TRBJ1-2	CASSHSTGDYTF	TGCGCCAGCAGCCACTCTACAGGGGACTACACCTTC
TRBV7-9	.	.	TRBJ2-3	CASSFGDGRVITDTQYF	TGTGCCAGCAGCTTTGGTGATGGAAGAGTCATCACAGATACGCAGTATTTT
TRBV27	.	.	TRBJ1-2	CASSLSAGPYGYTF	TGTGCCAGCAGTTTGTCGGCAGGGCCCTATGGCTACACCTTC
TRBV20-1	TRBD1	.	TRBJ2-1	CSPGGSGRVSEQFF	TGCAGTCCAGGGGGCAGCGGGCGGGTCAGTGAGCAGTTCTTC
TRBV6-5	TRBD2	few	TRBJ2-5	CASSSSGSGALIKFF	TGTGCCAGCAGTTCCAGCGGCAGCGGGGCACTAATTAAGTTCTTC
TRBV5-1	.	few	TRBJ2-6	CASSLPGRGPSGANVLTF	TGCGCCAGCAGCTTGCCCGGCAGGGGACCTTCTGGGGCCAACGTCCTGACTTTC
TRBV29-1	.	few	TRBJ1-2	CSVAVGSPYGYTF	TGCAGCGTTGCAGTGGGCAGTCCCTATGGCTACACCTTC
TRBV7-9	.	many	TRBJ2-1	CASSLGGRNEQFF	TGTGCCAGCAGCTTAGGGGGTCGGAATGAGCAGTTCTTC
TRBV20-1	.	few	TRBJ1-2	CSARQYGYTF	TGCAGTGCTAGACAGTATGGCTACACCTTC
TRBV6-1	TRBD1	few	TRBJ2-7	CASSERTGGAGYEQYF	TGTGCCAGCAGTGAACGGACAGGGGGCGCAGGTTACGAGCAGTACTTC
TRBV27	TRBD1	.	TRBJ1-4	CASSRAGTAHNEKLFF	TGTGCCAGCAGTCGCGCCGGGACAGCTCATAATGAAAAACTGTTTTTT
TRBV25-1	.	.	TRBJ1-6	CASSPPAWGPLHF	TGTGCCAGCAGTCCCCCGGCGTGGGGACCCCTCCACTTT
TRBV15	.	.	TRBJ1-3	CATSRDIGPGNTIYF	TGTGCCACCAGCAGAGATATAGGTCCTGGAAACACCATATATTTT
TRBV7-9	.	few	TRBJ1-4	CASSLEGGKLFF	TGTGCCAGCAGCTTAGAGGGTGGAAAACTGTTTTTT
TRBV2	.	few	TRBJ1-1	CASGGELNTEAFF	TGTGCCAGCGGCGGGGAGTTGAACACTGAAGCTTTCTTT
TRBV5-1	TRBD2	.	TRBJ2-1	CASKPGLATNEQFF	TGCGCCAGTAAACCGGGACTAGCTACTAATGAGCAGTTCTTC
TRBV20-1	.	.	TRBJ2-7	CSARGQAATEQYF	TGCAGTGCTAGAGGACAGGCGGCTACCGAGCAGTACTTC
TRBV25-1	TRBD1	many	TRBJ1-1	CASSEPRGQGKGEAFF	TGTGCCAGCAGTGAGCCTCGGGGACAGGGGAAGGGTGAAGCTTTCTTT
TRBV3-1	TRBD2	few	TRBJ2-5	CASSPRTSGGWETQYF	TGTGCCAGCAGCCCTCGGACTAGCGGGGGGTGGGAGACCCAGTACTTC
TRBV10-3	.	many	TRBJ1-2	CAISDSLGRGYGYTF	TGTGCCATCAGTGATAGTCTAGGACGGGGCTATGGCTACACCTTC
TRBV5-6	TRBD2	.	TRBJ2-1	CASSLEWSGGFAYNEQFF	TGTGCCAGCAGCTTGGAGTGGAGCGGGGGGTTCGCCTACAATGAGCAGTTCTTC
TRBV12-3/TRBV12-4	.	.	TRBJ2-1	CASEGVGYNEQFF	TGTGCCAGCGAGGGCGTTGGGTACAATGAGCAGTTCTTC